This T cell receptor (beta chain) came from a study of CD8 T cells in Susac syndrome. The RNA, about 0.5 to 1 ug, was put through reverse transcription using random hexamers. TCRdb reanalysed the immunoSEQ multiplex PCR reads using MiXCR and keeps one entry per CDR3 protein. The table shows roughly 300,000 distinct CDR3 sequences, with 85% occurring only once. CDR1 is GTSNPN, CDR2 SVGIG, per germline (reference sequence). This CDR3 is built from 16 residues. V lost 2 bases and J lost 4, with 18 bases in between. Material: CD8+ T cells from PBMCs. The source of this sequence is a human donor with multiple sclerosis. This rearrangement joins TRBV30 to TRBJ1-3; D unclear. The CDR3 loop reads CAWSPPDRSRGNTIYF. The CDR3 DNA is TGTGCCTGGAGTCCGCCGGACCGTTCGAGGGGAAACACCATATATTTT.